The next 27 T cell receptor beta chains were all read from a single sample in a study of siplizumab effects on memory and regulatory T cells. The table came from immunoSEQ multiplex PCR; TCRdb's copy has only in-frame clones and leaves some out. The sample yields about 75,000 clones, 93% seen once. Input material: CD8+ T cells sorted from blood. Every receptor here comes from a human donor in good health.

The CDR3 spells CASTSSGDRVGTGELFF. For the CDR3, the DNA is TGTGCCAGCACTTCGTCCGGGGACAGGGTAGGAACCGGGGAGCTGTTTTTT. This sequence joins TRBV2 and TRBJ2-2; 9 bases agree with TRBD1. The junction had 14 bases not matched to a gene; V was cut back by 7 bases and J by 5 bases. The CDR3 covers 17 residues. Germline assignment: CDR1 SNHLY and CDR2 FYNNEI. The full variable domain, rest sourced from reference TRBV2 and TRBJ2-2, is EPEVTQTPSHQVTQMGQEVILRCVPISNHLYFYWYRQILGQKVEFLVSFYNNEISEKSEIFDDQFSVERPDGSNFTLKIRSTKLEDSAMYFCASTSSGDRVGTGELFFGEGSRLTVL.

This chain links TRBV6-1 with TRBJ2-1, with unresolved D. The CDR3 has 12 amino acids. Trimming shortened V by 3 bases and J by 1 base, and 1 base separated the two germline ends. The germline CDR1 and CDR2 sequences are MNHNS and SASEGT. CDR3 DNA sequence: TGTGCCAGCAGTGATTCCTACAATGAGCAGTTCTTC. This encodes CASSDSYNEQFF.

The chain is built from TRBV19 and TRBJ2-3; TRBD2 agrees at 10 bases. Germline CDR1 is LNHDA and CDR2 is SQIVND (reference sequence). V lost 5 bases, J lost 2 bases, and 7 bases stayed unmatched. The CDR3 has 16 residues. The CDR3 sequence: CASSPYSGGYTDTQYF. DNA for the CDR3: TGTGCCAGTAGTCCGTATAGCGGGGGGTACACAGATACGCAGTATTTT.

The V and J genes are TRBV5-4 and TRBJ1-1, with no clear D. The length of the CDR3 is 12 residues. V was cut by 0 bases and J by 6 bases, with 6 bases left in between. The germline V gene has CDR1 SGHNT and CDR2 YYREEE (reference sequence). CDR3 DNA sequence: TGTGCCAGCAGCTTGGCTTTCTCTGAAGCTTTCTTT. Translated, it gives CASSLAFSEAFF.

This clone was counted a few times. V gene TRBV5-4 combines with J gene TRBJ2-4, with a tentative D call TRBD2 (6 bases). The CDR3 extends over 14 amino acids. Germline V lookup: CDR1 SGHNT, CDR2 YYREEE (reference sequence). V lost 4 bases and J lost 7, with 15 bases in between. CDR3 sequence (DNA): TGTGCCAGCAGCGATTCCGGGGGACGGAACATTCAGTACTTC. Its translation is CASSDSGGRNIQYF.

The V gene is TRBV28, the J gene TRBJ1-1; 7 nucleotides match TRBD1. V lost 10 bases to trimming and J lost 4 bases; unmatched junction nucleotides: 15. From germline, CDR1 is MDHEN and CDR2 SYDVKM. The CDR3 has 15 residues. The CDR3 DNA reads TGTGCCACAGCTACCACAGGGGAAGAGGGCACTGAAGCTTTCTTT. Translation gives CATATTGEEGTEAFF.

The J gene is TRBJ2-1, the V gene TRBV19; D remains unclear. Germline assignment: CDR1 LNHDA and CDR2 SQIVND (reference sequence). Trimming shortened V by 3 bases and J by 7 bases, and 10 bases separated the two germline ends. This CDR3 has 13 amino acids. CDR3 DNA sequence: TGTGCCAGTAGTATGATTAGTGGGAATGAGCAGTTCTTC. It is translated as CASSMISGNEQFF. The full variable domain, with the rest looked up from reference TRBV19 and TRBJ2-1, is DGGITQSPKYLFRKEGQNVTLSCEQNLNHDAMYWYRQDPGQGLRLIYYSQIVNDFQKGDIAEGYSVSREKKESFPLTVTSAQKNPTAFYLCASSMISGNEQFFGPGTRLTVL.

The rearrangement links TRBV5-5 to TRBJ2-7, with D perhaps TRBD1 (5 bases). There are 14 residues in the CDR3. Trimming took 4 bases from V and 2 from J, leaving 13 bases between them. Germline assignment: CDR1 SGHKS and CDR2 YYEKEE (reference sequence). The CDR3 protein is CASSQRQGPYEQYF. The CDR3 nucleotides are TGTGCCAGCAGCCAGAGGCAGGGCCCCTACGAGCAGTACTTC.

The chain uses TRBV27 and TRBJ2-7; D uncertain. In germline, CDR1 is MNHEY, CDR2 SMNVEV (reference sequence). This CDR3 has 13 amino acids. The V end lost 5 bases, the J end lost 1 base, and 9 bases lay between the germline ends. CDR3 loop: CASSRTRSYEQYF. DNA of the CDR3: TGTGCCAGCAGTAGGACCCGTTCCTACGAGCAGTACTTC.

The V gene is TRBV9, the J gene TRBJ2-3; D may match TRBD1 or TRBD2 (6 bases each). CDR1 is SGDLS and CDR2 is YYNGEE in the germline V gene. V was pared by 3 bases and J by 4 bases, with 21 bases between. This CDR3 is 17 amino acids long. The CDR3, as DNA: TGTGCCAGCAGCGCCGAGGGGGGCACCGAATCTTCAGATACGCAGTATTTT. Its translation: CASSAEGGTESSDTQYF.

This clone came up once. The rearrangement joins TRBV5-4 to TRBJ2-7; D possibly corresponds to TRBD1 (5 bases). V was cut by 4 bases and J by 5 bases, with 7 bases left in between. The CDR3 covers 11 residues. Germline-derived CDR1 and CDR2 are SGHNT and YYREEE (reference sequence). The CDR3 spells CASSVTDEQYF. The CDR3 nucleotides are TGTGCCAGCAGCGTGACAGACGAGCAGTACTTC.

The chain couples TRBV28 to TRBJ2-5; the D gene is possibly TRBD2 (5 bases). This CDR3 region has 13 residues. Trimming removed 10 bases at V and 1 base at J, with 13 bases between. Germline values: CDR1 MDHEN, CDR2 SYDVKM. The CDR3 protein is CAIRPDSQETQYF. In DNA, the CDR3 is TGTGCCATCCGGCCGGACTCCCAAGAGACCCAGTACTTC.

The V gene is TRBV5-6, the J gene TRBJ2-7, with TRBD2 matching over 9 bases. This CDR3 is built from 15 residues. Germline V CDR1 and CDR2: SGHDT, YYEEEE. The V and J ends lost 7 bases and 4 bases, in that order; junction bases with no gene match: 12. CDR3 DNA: TGTGCCAGCGCGCCGACGAGGACTAGCGCATACGAGCAGTACTTC. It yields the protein CASAPTRTSAYEQYF.

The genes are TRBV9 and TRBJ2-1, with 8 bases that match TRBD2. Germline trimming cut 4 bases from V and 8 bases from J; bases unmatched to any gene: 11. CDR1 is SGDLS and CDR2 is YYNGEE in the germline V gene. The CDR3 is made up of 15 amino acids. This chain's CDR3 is CASSRSGGPLDEQFF. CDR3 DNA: TGTGCCAGCAGCCGAAGCGGGGGCCCCTTGGATGAGCAGTTCTTC.

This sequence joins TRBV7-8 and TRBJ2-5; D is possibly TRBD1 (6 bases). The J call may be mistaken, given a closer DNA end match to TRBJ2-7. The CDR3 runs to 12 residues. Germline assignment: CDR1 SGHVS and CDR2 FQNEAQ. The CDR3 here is CASSEQGTEQYF. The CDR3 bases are TGTGCCAGCAGCGAACAGGGAACCGAGCAGTACTTC.

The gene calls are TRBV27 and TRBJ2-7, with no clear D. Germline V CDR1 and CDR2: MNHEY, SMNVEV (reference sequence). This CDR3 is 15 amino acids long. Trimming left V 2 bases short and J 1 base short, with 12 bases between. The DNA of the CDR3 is TGTGCCAGCAGTTTACGTGGGCGCAGTTCCTACGAGCAGTACTTC. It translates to CASSLRGRSSYEQYF.

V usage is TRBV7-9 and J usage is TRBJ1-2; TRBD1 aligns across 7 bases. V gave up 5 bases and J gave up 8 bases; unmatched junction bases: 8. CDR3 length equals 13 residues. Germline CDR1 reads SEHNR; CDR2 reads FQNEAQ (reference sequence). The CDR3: CASSQGGQIGYTF. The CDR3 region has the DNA TGTGCCAGCAGCCAGGGGGGCCAAATAGGCTACACCTTC.

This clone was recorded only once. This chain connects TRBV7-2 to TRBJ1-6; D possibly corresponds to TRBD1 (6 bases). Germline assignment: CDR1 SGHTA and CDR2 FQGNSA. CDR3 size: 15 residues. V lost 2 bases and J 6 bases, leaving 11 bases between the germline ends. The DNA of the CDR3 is TGTGCCAGCAGCTTAACAGGGTTAGTTAATTCACCCCTCCACTTT. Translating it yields CASSLTGLVNSPLHF.

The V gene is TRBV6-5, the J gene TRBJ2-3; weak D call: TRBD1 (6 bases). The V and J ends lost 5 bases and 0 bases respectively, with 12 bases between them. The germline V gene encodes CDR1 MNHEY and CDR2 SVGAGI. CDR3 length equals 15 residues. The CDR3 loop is CASSKFRGSTDTQYF. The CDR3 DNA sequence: TGTGCCAGCAGTAAATTCAGGGGTAGCACAGATACGCAGTATTTT.

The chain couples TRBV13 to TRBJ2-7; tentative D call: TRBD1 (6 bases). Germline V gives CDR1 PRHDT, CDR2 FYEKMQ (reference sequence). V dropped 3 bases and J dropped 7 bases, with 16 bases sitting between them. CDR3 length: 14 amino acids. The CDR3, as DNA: TGTGCCAGCAGCTTGGGGGCTGTCAGATGGGAGCAGTACTTC. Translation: CASSLGAVRWEQYF.

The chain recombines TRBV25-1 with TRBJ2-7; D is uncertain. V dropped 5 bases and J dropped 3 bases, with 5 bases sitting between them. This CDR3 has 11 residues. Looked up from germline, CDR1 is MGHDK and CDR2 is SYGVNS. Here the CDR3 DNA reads TGTGCCAGCAGTATCTTCTACGAGCAGTACTTC. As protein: CASSIFYEQYF.

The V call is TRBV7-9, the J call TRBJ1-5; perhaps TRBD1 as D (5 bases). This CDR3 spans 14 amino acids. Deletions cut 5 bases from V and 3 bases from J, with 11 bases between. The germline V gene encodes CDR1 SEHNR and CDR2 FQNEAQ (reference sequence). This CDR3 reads CASSPTVNNQPQHF. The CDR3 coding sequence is TGTGCCAGCAGCCCGACAGTTAACAATCAGCCCCAGCATTTT.

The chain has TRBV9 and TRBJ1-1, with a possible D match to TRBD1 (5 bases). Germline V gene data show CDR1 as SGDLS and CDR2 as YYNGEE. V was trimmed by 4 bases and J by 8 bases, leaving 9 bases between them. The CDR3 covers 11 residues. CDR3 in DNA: TGTGCCAGCAGCCGGGACGGAGAAGCTTTCTTT. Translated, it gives CASSRDGEAFF.

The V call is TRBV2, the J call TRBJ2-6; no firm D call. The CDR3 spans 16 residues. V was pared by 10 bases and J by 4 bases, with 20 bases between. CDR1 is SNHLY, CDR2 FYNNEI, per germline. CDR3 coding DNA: TGTGCCACAATTTCGACACCTCTGGGAGGGGCCAACGTCCTGACTTTC. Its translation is CATISTPLGGANVLTF.

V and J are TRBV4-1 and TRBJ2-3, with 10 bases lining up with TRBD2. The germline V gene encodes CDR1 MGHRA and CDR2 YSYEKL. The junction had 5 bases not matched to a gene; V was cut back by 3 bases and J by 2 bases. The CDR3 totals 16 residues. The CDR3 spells CASSQSAGGDTDTQYF. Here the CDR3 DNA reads TGCGCCAGCAGCCAGTCAGCGGGGGGGGACACAGATACGCAGTATTTT.

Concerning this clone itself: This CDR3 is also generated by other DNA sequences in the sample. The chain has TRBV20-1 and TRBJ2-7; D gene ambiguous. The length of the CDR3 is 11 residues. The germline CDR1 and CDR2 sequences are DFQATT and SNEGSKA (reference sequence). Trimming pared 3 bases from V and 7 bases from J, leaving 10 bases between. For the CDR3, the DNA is TGCAGTGCTAGGTTAGGGTATGAGCAGTACTTC. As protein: CSARLGYEQYF.

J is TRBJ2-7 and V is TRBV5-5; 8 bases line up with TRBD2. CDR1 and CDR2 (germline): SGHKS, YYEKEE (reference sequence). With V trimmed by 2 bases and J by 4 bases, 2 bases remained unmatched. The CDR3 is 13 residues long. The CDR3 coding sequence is TGTGCCAGCAGCTTTGGACTAGCTTACGAGCAGTACTTC. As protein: CASSFGLAYEQYF.